This is a list of T cell receptor beta chains from one sample in a study of CD8 T cells in Susac syndrome. TCRdb processed the immunoSEQ multiplex PCR reads anew with MiXCR; each CDR3 protein has one entry. Here the sample spans 150,000 or so distinct CDR3 sequences, roughly 95% being singletons. The sequencing sample was made of CD8+ T cells from PBMCs. The receptor source for this set is a human donor with multiple sclerosis. The CDR3 runs from the conserved cysteine through the conserved F or W. The D gene is left open where the match is weak. The size of a clone is reported for some rows only, either as once, few or many, or as a class for expanded clones.

d_call clone_size j_call v_call cdr3_nt cdr3_aa
NA NA TRBJ1-5 TRBV5-8 TGTGCCAGCAGCTTGGCCCAGAGACTTGATAGCAATCAGCCCCAGCATTTT CASSLAQRLDSNQPQHF
NA NA TRBJ1-1 TRBV10-2 TGCGCCAGCATGATGGGGGACACTGAAGCTTTCTTT CASMMGDTEAFF
TRBD2 NA TRBJ2-1 TRBV7-8 TGTGCCAGCAGCCCGGACCCCGGGGGGGATGAGCAGTTCTTC CASSPDPGGDEQFF
TRBD1 NA TRBJ2-5 TRBV4-1 TGCGCCAGCAGCCAAGGAGGGACAGAGGAGACCCAGTACTTC CASSQGGTEETQYF
NA NA TRBJ1-2 TRBV3-1 TGTGCCAGCAGCCAAGCCAGGCCCAACTATGGCTACACCTTC CASSQARPNYGYTF
NA NA TRBJ2-1 TRBV9 TGTGCCAGCAGCGTAGAGGGGGTCAGACGCTACAATGAGCAGTTCTTC CASSVEGVRRYNEQFF
NA NA TRBJ2-2 TRBV6-2/TRBV6-3 TGTGCCAGCAGCACCTGGGGAGGAGAGAACACCGGGGAGCTGTTTTTT CASSTWGGENTGELFF
NA NA TRBJ1-1 TRBV7-9 TGTGCCAGCAGCTTAGAATTGGCCTGGGGGGACACTGAAGCTTTCTTT CASSLELAWGDTEAFF
NA NA TRBJ2-7 TRBV20-1 TGCAGTGCTAGAGCCAGGGGTCCCTCCTACGAGCAGTACTTC CSARARGPSYEQYF
TRBD2 once TRBJ2-1 TRBV20-1 TGCAGTGCTAGGGGACTAGCGGACGATTTCAATGAGCAGTTCTTC CSARGLADDFNEQFF
TRBD1 NA TRBJ2-3 TRBV5-1 TGCGCCAGCAGCCAGGGACAGCGCCCTGATACGCAGTATTTT CASSQGQRPDTQYF
NA NA TRBJ1-1 TRBV12-3/TRBV12-4 TGTGCCAGCAGCTCCAGATACTCGCGGGGGGCTGGAGGGAACACTGAAGCTTTCTTT CASSSRYSRGAGGNTEAFF
NA NA TRBJ2-3 TRBV3-1 TGTGCCAGCAGCCAAGACGGTATTATCACGGGGAATACAGATACGCAGTATTTT CASSQDGIITGNTDTQYF
TRBD1 NA TRBJ1-2 TRBV19 TGTGCCAGTAGTATCTGGGACAGCAACTATGGCTACACCTTC CASSIWDSNYGYTF
TRBD1 NA TRBJ2-3 TRBV9 TGTGCCAGCAGCCATCCGGGACAGGCTAGCACAGATACGCAGTATTTT CASSHPGQASTDTQYF
NA NA TRBJ2-2 TRBV14 TGTGCCAGCAGCCAAGATCCTCTCGGGGAGCTGTTTTTT CASSQDPLGELFF
NA NA TRBJ2-1 TRBV27 TGTGCCAGCAGTTTCCTCACCGGGGGCATGGGCCTGGGGAATGAGCAGTTCTTC CASSFLTGGMGLGNEQFF
NA NA TRBJ2-3 TRBV7-9 TGTGCCAGCAGCGACCTTCACAGGGAGGATACGCAGTATTTT CASSDLHREDTQYF
NA NA TRBJ2-6 TRBV5-1 TGCGCCAGCAGCTTGTACAGGGCTAGCTCTGGGGCCAACGTCCTGACTTTC CASSLYRASSGANVLTF
NA NA TRBJ2-5 TRBV14 TGTGCCAGCAGCCAAGAGGCCCAAGAGACCCAGTACTTC CASSQEAQETQYF
NA NA TRBJ1-2 TRBV9 TGTGCCAGCAGCGTAGAAGGGACGGCGAGCGGCTACACCTTC CASSVEGTASGYTF
TRBD2 NA TRBJ2-1 TRBV27 TGTGCCAGCAGTTTGCGCGGGGGGCAATACAATGAGCAGTTCTTC CASSLRGGQYNEQFF
TRBD1 once TRBJ2-1 TRBV18 TGTGCCAGCTCCGAAGGACAGGGGAGAAATGAGCAGTTCTTC CASSEGQGRNEQFF
NA NA TRBJ2-5 TRBV14 TGTGCCAGCAGCCAAGATCTACCCTGGAGCGGTTACCAAGAGACCCAGTACTTC CASSQDLPWSGYQETQYF
NA NA TRBJ2-3 TRBV4-1 TGCGCCAGCAGCCAAGTCGTGACAGCGGGCACAGATACGCAGTATTTT CASSQVVTAGTDTQYF
NA NA TRBJ1-1 TRBV30 TGTGCCTGGAGTTTGGGGGGGTACCCTGAAGCTTTCTTT CAWSLGGYPEAFF
NA NA TRBJ1-6 TRBV30 TGTGCCTGGAGTGTACCAGTTTACAGCTCCTATAATTCACCCCTCCACTTT CAWSVPVYSSYNSPLHF
TRBD1 NA TRBJ1-1 TRBV14 TGTGCCAGCAGCCAAGATCGAGGGGGCGAAGCTTTCTTT CASSQDRGGEAFF
NA NA TRBJ2-5 TRBV9 TGTGCCAGCAGCGTAGGTGAGGGGGGAAACCAAGAGACCCAGTACTTC CASSVGEGGNQETQYF
NA NA TRBJ2-1 TRBV24-1 TGTGCCACCAGTGATCGTCGGGACTCCCGGATCTACAATGAGCAGTTCTTC CATSDRRDSRIYNEQFF
NA once TRBJ2-3 TRBV12-3/TRBV12-4 TGTGCCAGCAGTCTAAGCACAGAGCTTGGCACAGATACGCAGTATTTT CASSLSTELGTDTQYF
NA NA TRBJ1-1 TRBV6-1 TGTGCCAGCAGTGAGTTGGACAGCGGCACTGAAGCTTTCTTT CASSELDSGTEAFF
NA once TRBJ2-2 TRBV12-3/TRBV12-4 TGTGCCAGCAGCTCAAACAGGGCGAAGCTGTTTTTT CASSSNRAKLFF
TRBD1 NA TRBJ1-5 TRBV3-1 TGTGCCAGCGCCTTCGGGACAGGGCGGGAGCCCCAGCATTTT CASAFGTGREPQHF
TRBD1 NA TRBJ1-6 TRBV15 TGTGCCACCAGCAAAGGGCCGACAGGGGATAATTCACCCCTCCACTTT CATSKGPTGDNSPLHF
TRBD1 NA TRBJ2-4 TRBV6-2/TRBV6-3 TGTGCCAGCGAGATGGGGACAGGGTGGAACATTCAGTACTTC CASEMGTGWNIQYF
NA NA TRBJ2-1 TRBV5-6 TGTGCCAGCAGCTTGAAAGTCGGGGGCTACAATGAGCAGTTCTTC CASSLKVGGYNEQFF
NA NA TRBJ1-1 TRBV12-3/TRBV12-4 TGTGCCAGCAGTCCCGACTCAGGGGACACTGAAGCTTTCTTT CASSPDSGDTEAFF
NA NA TRBJ2-7 TRBV29-1 TGCAGCGTTGAACGACTTAGCTCCTACGAGCAGTACTTC CSVERLSSYEQYF
TRBD2 NA TRBJ2-1 TRBV5-1 TGCGCCAGCAGCTTGGCTAGCGGGTACGTGAGTCGCGATGAGCAGTTCTTC CASSLASGYVSRDEQFF
NA once TRBJ2-7 TRBV30 TGTGCCTGGAGCTTGGACTCCTACGAGCAGTACTTC CAWSLDSYEQYF
NA once TRBJ2-1 TRBV7-2 TGTGCCAGCAGCTTAGTAACTGTTCCTACAACCTCCTACAATGAGCAGTTCTTC CASSLVTVPTTSYNEQFF
NA NA TRBJ2-5 TRBV3-1 TGTGCCAGCAGCCAAGTGGGCGGGGCCGTCAAAGAGACCCAGTACTTC CASSQVGGAVKETQYF